These 18 T cell receptor beta chains were sequenced from one sample in a study of blood T cell repertoires in COVID-19. Data came from immunoSEQ multiplex PCR; TCRdb stores just in-frame clones and leaves some out. The sample shows some 190,000 clones, more than 70% of them seen only once. Material for sequencing was peripheral blood. The receptor source for this set is a woman aged 60-75 years with acute or convalescent COVID-19.

J is TRBJ2-3 and V is TRBV11-3; TRBD1 matches at 10 bases. CDR1 and CDR2 (germline): SGHNT, YENEEA. V lost 3 bases, J lost 2 bases, and 2 bases stayed unmatched. The length of the CDR3 is 15 residues. This CDR3 is CASSFGTGDTDTQYF. The CDR3 DNA is TGTGCCAGCAGCTTTGGGACAGGGGACACAGATACGCAGTATTTT.

The genes are TRBV19 and TRBJ1-6, with 10 bases identical to TRBD1. J was trimmed by 6 bases and V by 6 bases; bases with no gene match: 5. Germline CDR1 is LNHDA and CDR2 is SQIVND (reference sequence). The CDR3 has 15 amino acids. The CDR3 is CASSNRDRGNSPLHF. The CDR3 DNA is TGTGCCAGTAGCAACCGGGACAGGGGTAATTCACCCCTCCACTTT. Supplemented by reference TRBV19 and TRBJ1-6, the full variable domain reads DGGITQSPKYLFRKEGQNVTLSCEQNLNHDAMYWYRQDPGQGLRLIYYSQIVNDFQKGDIAEGYSVSREKKESFPLTVTSAQKNPTAFYLCASSNRDRGNSPLHFGNGTRLTVT.

The table lists this clone with a count of one. This sequence joins TRBV27 and TRBJ1-1; 7 bases are a match to TRBD1. Germline V gene data show CDR1 as MNHEY and CDR2 as SMNVEV (reference sequence). CDR3 length: 15 residues. V gave up 5 bases and J gave up 1 base; unmatched junction bases: 7. The CDR3 reads CASSPGQRGNTEAFF. Written as DNA, the CDR3 is TGTGCCAGCAGTCCGGGACAGCGCGGGAACACTGAAGCTTTCTTT.

V is TRBV5-1 and J is TRBJ1-4, with 9 bases identical to TRBD1. Per the germline V gene, CDR1 is SGHRS and CDR2 is YFSETQ. V lost 4 bases and J lost 6; bases outside the gene matches: 7. The CDR3 is made up of 15 amino acids. The CDR3 DNA sequence: TGCGCCAGCAGCGATCCGGGACAGGGACATGAAAAACTGTTTTTT. This gives the protein CASSDPGQGHEKLFF.

V usage is TRBV12-5 and J usage is TRBJ1-5; 7 bases agree with TRBD1. CDR3 length: 15 amino acids. The V gene end was trimmed by 6 bases and the J gene end by 3 bases; junction bases not matched to a gene: 8. The germline CDR1 and CDR2 sequences are LGHNT and FRNRAP. CDR3 loop: CASGPGTALNQPQHF. Written as DNA, the CDR3 is TGTGCTAGTGGCCCCGGGACAGCTCTCAATCAGCCCCAGCATTTT.

V usage is TRBV6-5 and J usage is TRBJ2-7, with 9 nucleotides matching TRBD1. Looked up from germline, CDR1 is MNHEY and CDR2 is SVGAGI. Trimming removed 6 bases from V and 3 bases from J; junction bases left unmatched: 3. This CDR3 region has 13 residues. CDR3 nucleotide sequence: TGTGCCAGCAGATGGACAGGGGACTACGAGCAGTACGTC. This sequence encodes CASRWTGDYEQYV.

This clone was seen only a few times. The V gene is TRBV28, the J gene TRBJ1-2, with 9 bases that match TRBD1. Losses at the gene ends were 5 bases for V and 7 bases for J; bases not matched to a gene: 11. CDR1 and CDR2 from the germline V gene are MDHEN and SYDVKM. The CDR3 covers 15 residues. The CDR3 spells CASSNTGTGFGGYTF. The CDR3 bases are TGTGCCAGCAGTAATACCGGGACAGGGTTTGGTGGCTACACCTTC.

The sample holds a few counts of this clone. The chain couples TRBV6-5 to TRBJ2-2; 9 nucleotides align to TRBD2. The CDR3 contains 15 residues. The ends lost 2 bases at V and 8 bases at J; junction bases unmatched: 6. The germline CDR1 and CDR2 sequences are MNHEY and SVGAGI. CDR3 nucleotide sequence: TGTGCCAGCAGTTACGAAGGTAGCGGGAGAGGGGAGCTGTTTTTT. As protein: CASSYEGSGRGELFF.

This chain connects TRBV7-8 to TRBJ1-2; no definite D call. V dropped 1 base and J dropped 3 bases, with 6 bases sitting between them. This CDR3 is built from 13 residues. Germline CDR1 and CDR2: SGHVS and FQNEAQ. The CDR3 reads CASSLGSDYGYTF. Written as DNA, the CDR3 is TGTGCCAGCAGCTTAGGGAGTGACTATGGCTACACCTTC.

This clone was detected a few times. This sequence joins TRBV2 and TRBJ2-2, with D perhaps TRBD1 (6 bases). The germline gives CDR1 SNHLY, CDR2 FYNNEI. With 1 base removed from V and 1 base from J, the gap between germline ends came to 10 bases. CDR3 length: 16 amino acids. The chain's CDR3 is CASSEVGGGNTGELFF. The DNA for the CDR3 is TGTGCCAGCAGTGAAGTTGGGGGCGGGAACACCGGGGAGCTGTTTTTT.

The rearrangement links TRBV11-2 to TRBJ1-1; 7 bases fit TRBD1. This CDR3 has 17 residues. CDR1 is SGHAT and CDR2 is FQNNGV in the germline V gene. The V and J ends lost 5 bases and 11 bases, in that order; junction bases with no gene match: 23. This CDR3 reads CASSALPGQTDAEVAFF. CDR3 bases: TGTGCCAGCAGCGCACTACCGGGACAGACGGACGCCGAAGTTGCTTTCTTT.

The CDR3 DNA sequence: TGTGCCAGCAGTTACGGGCGGGAGGTTCCGTCGCTGTCAGAGACCCAGTACTTC. Protein: CASSYGREVPSLSETQYF. J is TRBJ2-5 and V is TRBV6-2 or TRBV6-3, with 8 bases matching TRBD2. Trimming cost V 2 bases and J 4 bases; bases outside gene matches: 15. Per the germline V gene, CDR1 is MNHEY and CDR2 is SVGEGT. The CDR3 runs to 18 residues.

V is TRBV7-9 and J is TRBJ1-4; weak D call: TRBD1 (6 bases). This CDR3 has 15 amino acids. The V end was cut by 5 bases, the J end by 5 bases, with 15 bases between. Germline CDR1 and CDR2: SEHNR and FQNEAQ (reference sequence). The CDR3 region is CASSHLTGPNEKLFF. CDR3 nucleotides: TGTGCCAGCAGCCATCTGACAGGACCAAATGAAAAACTGTTTTTT.

The chain carries TRBV5-1 and TRBJ2-3, with TRBD2 identical over 7 bases. V lost 0 bases, J lost 4 bases, and 5 bases stayed unmatched. Germline assignment: CDR1 SGHRS and CDR2 YFSETQ. CDR3 size: 15 residues. The CDR3 loop reads CASSLGAGVPDTQYF. The CDR3 nucleotides read TGCGCCAGCAGCTTGGGGGCGGGAGTTCCAGATACGCAGTATTTT.

This clone was picked up a small number of times. The CDR3 sequence: CASSEAWTGRYGYTF. In DNA, the CDR3 is TGTGCCAGCAGTGAAGCCTGGACAGGGAGATATGGCTACACCTTC. The rearrangement joins TRBV6-1 to TRBJ1-2, with 8 bases identical to TRBD1. J gave up 5 bases and V 0 bases, and 5 bases lay outside the gene matches. The CDR3 covers 15 residues. CDR1 is MNHNS and CDR2 is SASEGT in the germline V gene.

This clone was seen just once. The chain links TRBV19 to TRBJ1-1, with TRBD1 matching 10 bases. The V gene end was trimmed by 8 bases and the J gene end by 1 base; junction bases not matched to a gene: 7. This CDR3 contains 15 residues. Germline CDR1 is LNHDA and CDR2 is SQIVND (reference sequence). CDR3 region: CASGSRDRGNTEAFF. In DNA, the CDR3 is TGTGCCAGTGGATCCCGGGACAGGGGGAACACTGAAGCTTTCTTT.

To note about this clone: Sequence at one end of the junction differs from germline and may be a read error. The chain joins TRBV7-7 to TRBJ2-7, with 8 bases that match TRBD2. From germline, CDR1 is SSHAT and CDR2 FNYEAQ (reference sequence). This CDR3 contains 14 residues. The CDR3: CASSLGRGDYEQYF. As DNA, the CDR3 is TGTGCTAGCAGCTTGGGGCGGGGGGACTACGAGCAGTACTTC. The full variable domain, rest sourced from reference TRBV7-7 and TRBJ2-7, is GAGVSQSPRYKVTKRGQDVTLRCDPISSHATLYWYQQALGQGPEFLTYFNYEAQPDKSGLPSDRFSAERPEGSISTLTIQRTEQRDSAMYRCASSLGRGDYEQYFGPGTRLTVT.

A remark on this clone: At one end the junction does not follow the germline gene, possibly because of a read error. The rearrangement uses TRBV7-7 and TRBJ2-3; 11 positions agree with TRBD2. Germline V CDR1 and CDR2: SSHAT, FNYEAQ (reference sequence). The CDR3 has 17 residues. The DNA for the CDR3 is TGTGCTAGCAGCCAAGGGACTAGCGGATCCTGGGGGGATACGCAGTATTTT. As protein: CASSQGTSGSWGDTQYF.